The rows below give T cell receptor beta chains drawn from one sample of a study of T cell repertoires in ileal Crohn's disease. The data were produced by immunoSEQ multiplex PCR, yet TCRdb's version contains in-frame clones alone and is incomplete. The repertoire holds some 11,000 clones, with around 79% as singletons. Specimen: ileal tissue. These receptors all come from an adult with Crohn's disease. Both conserved end residues are part of each CDR3. Each record gives: D gene, V gene, clone size, J gene, CDR3 DNA, CDR3 protein. A D gene is named only where the DNA matches it firmly. A clone size is listed for some rows: how often the clone was seen (once, few, many), or a class if it is expanded.

d_gene: TRBD1; v_gene: TRBV6-5; abundance: -; j_gene: TRBJ1-6; CDR3nt: TGTGCCAGCAGTTACTCGAGGACAGGGAATTCACCCCTCCACTTT; CDR3aa: CASSYSRTGNSPLHF
d_gene: TRBD2; v_gene: TRBV6-4; abundance: -; j_gene: TRBJ2-3; CDR3nt: TGTGCCAGCAGTGAGGCGACGGGAGGGGGCACAGATACGCAGTATTTT; CDR3aa: CASSEATGGGTDTQYF
d_gene: -; v_gene: TRBV5-6; abundance: -; j_gene: TRBJ2-1; CDR3nt: TGTGCCAGCAGCTTTCCGGAGTTCTGGAGGAGAGATGAGCAGTTCTTC; CDR3aa: CASSFPEFWRRDEQFF
d_gene: TRBD1; v_gene: TRBV27; abundance: once; j_gene: TRBJ1-2; CDR3nt: TGTGCCAGCAGTCCTGGGGACAGACCTAACTATGGCTACACCTTC; CDR3aa: CASSPGDRPNYGYTF
d_gene: -; v_gene: TRBV5-6; abundance: few; j_gene: TRBJ2-3; CDR3nt: TGTGCCAGCAGCGCACAGATAGATACGCAGTATTTT; CDR3aa: CASSAQIDTQYF
d_gene: -; v_gene: TRBV19; abundance: few; j_gene: TRBJ2-7; CDR3nt: TGTGCAACTGAGGCGGACAGTCGCTACGAGCAGTACTTC; CDR3aa: CATEADSRYEQYF
d_gene: TRBD1; v_gene: TRBV5-6; abundance: few; j_gene: TRBJ1-6; CDR3nt: TGTGCCAGCAGCCCCTCGGGACAGGGTCCGTTGGGGACCCTCCACTTT; CDR3aa: CASSPSGQGPLGTLHF
d_gene: -; v_gene: TRBV29-1; abundance: -; j_gene: TRBJ1-1; CDR3nt: TGCAGCGTTGTCATCGGCCCGAGCGGAACTGAAGCTTTCTTT; CDR3aa: CSVVIGPSGTEAFF
d_gene: TRBD1; v_gene: TRBV25-1; abundance: -; j_gene: TRBJ2-7; CDR3nt: TGTGCCAGCAGTGCATTAGGAGACCCCGACAGGGGAATCAACGAGCAGTACTTC; CDR3aa: CASSALGDPDRGINEQYF
d_gene: -; v_gene: TRBV5-1; abundance: -; j_gene: TRBJ1-2; CDR3nt: TGCGCCAGCAGCTTAGGGGATGACTATGGCTACACCTTC; CDR3aa: CASSLGDDYGYTF
d_gene: -; v_gene: TRBV18; abundance: -; j_gene: TRBJ1-5; CDR3nt: TGTGCCAGCTCAATTTCAAGTGGGCTAAGTCAGCCCCAGCATTTT; CDR3aa: CASSISSGLSQPQHF
d_gene: TRBD1; v_gene: TRBV30; abundance: -; j_gene: TRBJ1-3; CDR3nt: TGTGCCTGGAACCCGACAGGGGGGTACACCATATATTTT; CDR3aa: CAWNPTGGYTIYF
d_gene: TRBD1; v_gene: TRBV2; abundance: -; j_gene: TRBJ1-6; CDR3nt: TGTGCCAGCACTTACAGGGGCGATAATTCACCCCTCCACTTT; CDR3aa: CASTYRGDNSPLHF
d_gene: TRBD1; v_gene: TRBV5-1; abundance: -; j_gene: TRBJ1-4; CDR3nt: TGCGCCAGCAGCGACGGACAGGGGGGAGAAAAACTGTTTTTT; CDR3aa: CASSDGQGGEKLFF
d_gene: TRBD1; v_gene: TRBV5-1; abundance: -; j_gene: TRBJ1-4; CDR3nt: TGCGCCAGCAGCTTGAGCCCAGGGGGCGCGGGTGAAAAACTGTTTTTT; CDR3aa: CASSLSPGGAGEKLFF
d_gene: -; v_gene: TRBV10-3; abundance: -; j_gene: TRBJ1-5; CDR3nt: TGTGCCATCAGTGAGGGGGGCCATGGACAGCCCCAGCATTTT; CDR3aa: CAISEGGHGQPQHF
d_gene: -; v_gene: TRBV5-1; abundance: -; j_gene: TRBJ2-3; CDR3nt: TGCGCCAGCAGCTTGGGGCTTGCTGGGCTATACGCAGATACGCAGTATTTT; CDR3aa: CASSLGLAGLYADTQYF
d_gene: -; v_gene: TRBV10-3; abundance: -; j_gene: TRBJ1-1; CDR3nt: TGTGCCATCAGTGAGTCATCAGGGGCGATCACCGAAGCTTTCTTT; CDR3aa: CAISESSGAITEAFF
d_gene: TRBD1; v_gene: TRBV5-4; abundance: -; j_gene: TRBJ1-2; CDR3nt: TGTGCCAGCAGCTTAACAGGGGTCCCTTATGGCTACACCTTC; CDR3aa: CASSLTGVPYGYTF
d_gene: -; v_gene: TRBV27; abundance: -; j_gene: TRBJ1-2; CDR3nt: TGTGCCAGCAGTAGCCCGAGGAAGCAACGTGGCTACACCTTC; CDR3aa: CASSSPRKQRGYTF
d_gene: TRBD1; v_gene: TRBV29-1; abundance: -; j_gene: TRBJ2-4; CDR3nt: TGCAGCGTTGAAGAAAACCACAACAGGGGTCCGACTTCCTCGCTAGCCAAAAACATTCAGTACTTC; CDR3aa: CSVEENHNRGPTSSLAKNIQYF
d_gene: -; v_gene: TRBV20-1; abundance: -; j_gene: TRBJ1-2; CDR3nt: TGCAGTGCACCAGCTAACTATGGCTACACCTTC; CDR3aa: CSAPANYGYTF
d_gene: TRBD1; v_gene: TRBV5-1; abundance: -; j_gene: TRBJ1-2; CDR3nt: TGCGCCAGCAGCCCCTTGGGACAGATTGATGGCTACACCTTC; CDR3aa: CASSPLGQIDGYTF
d_gene: TRBD2; v_gene: TRBV10-3; abundance: -; j_gene: TRBJ2-3; CDR3nt: TGTGCCATCAGTCCGACTAGCGGGCGCAGCACAGATACGCAGTATTTT; CDR3aa: CAISPTSGRSTDTQYF
d_gene: TRBD1; v_gene: TRBV5-1; abundance: -; j_gene: TRBJ1-5; CDR3nt: TGCGCCACCAGGACAGGTCGAAGCCAGGGTCAGCCCCAGCATTTT; CDR3aa: CATRTGRSQGQPQHF
d_gene: -; v_gene: TRBV5-1; abundance: -; j_gene: TRBJ2-3; CDR3nt: TGCGCCAGCAGCTTGGTATTAGCGCCAAGCACAGATACGCAGTATTTT; CDR3aa: CASSLVLAPSTDTQYF
d_gene: TRBD1; v_gene: TRBV6-1; abundance: once; j_gene: TRBJ1-6; CDR3nt: TGTGCCGGACAGGGAGGGAATTCACCCCTCCACTTT; CDR3aa: CAGQGGNSPLHF
d_gene: TRBD1; v_gene: TRBV15; abundance: -; j_gene: TRBJ1-2; CDR3nt: TGTGCCACCAGCAGAGGCCGACAGGGGTTGGATGGCTACACCTTC; CDR3aa: CATSRGRQGLDGYTF
d_gene: TRBD1; v_gene: TRBV5-1; abundance: -; j_gene: TRBJ2-3; CDR3nt: TGCGCCAGCAGCTACGCAGGGGGCCTTCATGCAGATACGCAGTATTTT; CDR3aa: CASSYAGGLHADTQYF
d_gene: -; v_gene: TRBV5-1; abundance: -; j_gene: TRBJ2-7; CDR3nt: TGCGCCAGCAGCTGGGGGCAGGGGAGCTCCTACGAGCAGTACTTC; CDR3aa: CASSWGQGSSYEQYF
d_gene: -; v_gene: TRBV2; abundance: -; j_gene: TRBJ1-6; CDR3nt: TGTGCCAGCACCGGCAGCAGGGTTAATTCACCCCTCCACTTT; CDR3aa: CASTGSRVNSPLHF
d_gene: TRBD1; v_gene: TRBV7-9; abundance: -; j_gene: TRBJ2-5; CDR3nt: TGTGCCAGCAGCCAGGGGGCAGGGAAAGAGACCCAGTACTTC; CDR3aa: CASSQGAGKETQYF
d_gene: -; v_gene: TRBV6-1; abundance: -; j_gene: TRBJ1-5; CDR3nt: TGTGCCCGCAGTGAAGGCGACAGGAGATCCGAGCCCCAGCATTTT; CDR3aa: CARSEGDRRSEPQHF
d_gene: TRBD2; v_gene: TRBV7-9; abundance: -; j_gene: TRBJ2-1; CDR3nt: TGTGCCAGCAGCTTAGGACTAGCGGGTGTGGAGTTCTTC; CDR3aa: CASSLGLAGVEFF
d_gene: -; v_gene: TRBV18; abundance: -; j_gene: TRBJ2-7; CDR3nt: TGTGCCAGCTCACAGGACTACCCCTACGAGCAGTACTTC; CDR3aa: CASSQDYPYEQYF
d_gene: TRBD1; v_gene: TRBV7-9; abundance: -; j_gene: TRBJ1-6; CDR3nt: TGTGCCAGCAGACGGACAGGGGAGAGTTCACCCCTCCACTTT; CDR3aa: CASRRTGESSPLHF
d_gene: -; v_gene: TRBV30; abundance: -; j_gene: TRBJ1-2; CDR3nt: TGTGCCTGGAGTAGGGGGACGGTCGGGGGCTACACCTTC; CDR3aa: CAWSRGTVGGYTF
d_gene: -; v_gene: TRBV7-6; abundance: -; j_gene: TRBJ1-1; CDR3nt: TGTGCCAGCAGCCTCGTGGCGGGTTTGAACACTGAAGCTTTCTTT; CDR3aa: CASSLVAGLNTEAFF
d_gene: TRBD1; v_gene: TRBV5-1; abundance: -; j_gene: TRBJ1-1; CDR3nt: TGCGCCAGCAGCTTGTTGGGGTGGGGACAGTTGAACACTGAAGCTTTCTTT; CDR3aa: CASSLLGWGQLNTEAFF
d_gene: TRBD1; v_gene: TRBV27; abundance: -; j_gene: TRBJ2-7; CDR3nt: TGTGCCAGCAGTTTATCAACAGGGGTCGAGCAGTACTTC; CDR3aa: CASSLSTGVEQYF
d_gene: TRBD1; v_gene: TRBV7-2; abundance: few; j_gene: TRBJ1-3; CDR3nt: TGTGCCAGCAGCTGGGGACAGGGACAGGACACCATATATTTT; CDR3aa: CASSWGQGQDTIYF
d_gene: -; v_gene: TRBV6-5; abundance: few; j_gene: TRBJ1-3; CDR3nt: TGTGCCACCTCCAGGGTCATGGGCTCTGGAAACACCATATATTTT; CDR3aa: CATSRVMGSGNTIYF
d_gene: -; v_gene: TRBV19; abundance: -; j_gene: TRBJ1-2; CDR3nt: TGTGCCAGTAACGACAATGTGAACTATGGCTACACCTTC; CDR3aa: CASNDNVNYGYTF
d_gene: TRBD1; v_gene: TRBV11-2; abundance: -; j_gene: TRBJ1-2; CDR3nt: TGTGCCAGCAGCGCCAGACAGGGTTTGGGCTACACCTTC; CDR3aa: CASSARQGLGYTF
d_gene: -; v_gene: TRBV29-1; abundance: -; j_gene: TRBJ1-1; CDR3nt: TGCAGCGCCCACCACAGGGTTGACACTGAAGCTTTCTTT; CDR3aa: CSAHHRVDTEAFF
d_gene: -; v_gene: TRBV6-1; abundance: -; j_gene: TRBJ2-2; CDR3nt: TGTGCCCACAGGTTAACCTGTAGGGAGCTGTTTTTT; CDR3aa: CAHRLTCRELFF
d_gene: TRBD1; v_gene: TRBV6-1; abundance: -; j_gene: TRBJ1-5; CDR3nt: TGTGCCAGCAGTGAAGGACAGGGGCTCCAGCCCCAGCATTTT; CDR3aa: CASSEGQGLQPQHF
d_gene: -; v_gene: TRBV7-8; abundance: -; j_gene: TRBJ2-7; CDR3nt: TGTGCCAGCAGCTTAGCCGAGAGGGTTTATGGGCAGTACTTC; CDR3aa: CASSLAERVYGQYF
d_gene: -; v_gene: TRBV5-1; abundance: -; j_gene: TRBJ2-2; CDR3nt: TGCGCCAGCAGCTTGGCGGTAACAGTTAACACCGGGGAGCTGTTTTTT; CDR3aa: CASSLAVTVNTGELFF
d_gene: TRBD1; v_gene: TRBV7-2; abundance: -; j_gene: TRBJ1-2; CDR3nt: TGTGCCAGCAGCCTAAGGGCGGGACAGGGGAGTGGTGGCTACACCTTC; CDR3aa: CASSLRAGQGSGGYTF
d_gene: -; v_gene: TRBV6-1; abundance: -; j_gene: TRBJ2-7; CDR3nt: TGTGCCAGCAGTGAACAAAGGATTAGTCAGGGACAATCCTACGAGCAGTACTTC; CDR3aa: CASSEQRISQGQSYEQYF
d_gene: -; v_gene: TRBV5-6; abundance: -; j_gene: TRBJ1-6; CDR3nt: TGTGCCAGCAGTCGTGGCAGTACATCACCCCTCCACTTT; CDR3aa: CASSRGSTSPLHF
d_gene: -; v_gene: TRBV5-1; abundance: -; j_gene: TRBJ1-1; CDR3nt: TGCGCCAGCAGCTTGGTTCAGGCCTCTGAAGCTTTCTTT; CDR3aa: CASSLVQASEAFF
d_gene: -; v_gene: TRBV30; abundance: -; j_gene: TRBJ2-1; CDR3nt: TGTGCCTGGGCCGGGTCATCGGGCAATGAGCAGTTCTTC; CDR3aa: CAWAGSSGNEQFF